These 5 T cell receptor beta chains were all obtained from the same sample, sequenced in a study of somatic mutations in cytotoxic T cells in rheumatoid arthritis. Assay used: immunoSEQ multiplex PCR; TCRdb lists only in-frame clones, some missing. The table includes about 20,000 clones, roughly nine tenths detected once. Sample: CD8+ T cells sorted from blood. These TCRs come from a man between 40 and 49 years old in good health.

The chain has TRBV19 and TRBJ1-5, with D hard to call. The V and J ends lost 10 bases and 0 bases respectively, with 16 bases between them. CDR1 is LNHDA, CDR2 SQIVND, per germline (reference sequence). The CDR3 is made up of 15 amino acids. The CDR3 DNA follows: TGTGCCATCTCGAAGCATGGGGATAGCAATCAGCCCCAGCATTTT. Encoded protein: CAISKHGDSNQPQHF.

This chain uses TRBV6-5 with TRBJ1-1; perhaps TRBD1 as D (6 bases). This CDR3 region has 15 residues. Looked up from germline, CDR1 is MNHEY and CDR2 is SVGAGI. The V end was cut by 3 bases, the J end by 1 base, with 12 bases between. The CDR3 DNA is TGTGCCAGCAGTTATAAAGAGGGACAGAACACTGAAGCTTTCTTT. Translation: CASSYKEGQNTEAFF.

The CDR3 loop reads CASTNGPGDREIYGYTF. The CDR3 nucleotides read TGTGCCAGCACCAATGGCCCGGGAGACAGGGAAATATATGGCTACACCTTC. This chain joins TRBV7-9 and TRBJ1-2; 7 bases are a match to TRBD1. Germline V gene sequence: CDR1 SEHNR, CDR2 FQNEAQ (reference sequence). This CDR3 is built from 17 residues. Trimming removed 7 bases from V and 5 bases from J; junction bases left unmatched: 19.

The chain employs TRBV27 and TRBJ1-2; possibly TRBD1 for D (5 bases). Trimming removed 4 bases at V and 4 bases at J, with 19 bases between. The germline gives CDR1 MNHEY, CDR2 SMNVEV (reference sequence). This CDR3 contains 16 residues. The CDR3 loop reads CASSSWEGLKAYGYTF. The CDR3 bases are TGTGCCAGCAGTTCGTGGGAGGGGCTTAAAGCCTATGGCTACACCTTC.

This clone was seen once. This sequence joins TRBV2 and TRBJ1-4; 9 positions match TRBD1. CDR3 length: 15 residues. The germline gives CDR1 SNHLY, CDR2 FYNNEI. Losses at the gene ends were 11 bases for V and 2 bases for J; bases not matched to a gene: 9. CDR3 nucleotide sequence: TGTGCCGTAAGGGGGACAGGGCACACTAATGAAAAACTGTTTTTT. It is translated as CAVRGTGHTNEKLFF.